The 23 T cell receptor beta chains reported below all come from one sample, sequenced in a study of CD8 T cells in Susac syndrome. With random hexamers, about 0.5 to 1 ug RNA was reverse transcribed. TCRdb independently ran MiXCR on the immunoSEQ multiplex PCR reads; one entry per CDR3 protein. The sample shows about 160,000 distinct CDR3 sequences, 80% to 95% of them seen only once. Source material: CD4+ T cells from PBMCs. The receptors here all came from a human donor in good health.

The J gene is TRBJ1-2, the V gene TRBV18, with a weak D call TRBD1 (5 bases). V lost 3 bases and J lost 4, with 12 bases in between. Looked up from germline, CDR1 is KGHSH and CDR2 is LQKENI. The CDR3 contains 14 residues. The CDR3 bases are TGTGCCAGCTCACCGGCCGACAGCCCCTATGGCTACACCTTC. This gives the protein CASSPADSPYGYTF. Full variable domain (rest looked up from reference TRBV18 and TRBJ1-2): NAGVMQNPRHLVRRRGQEARLRCSPMKGHSHVYWYRQLPEEGLKFMVYLQKENIIDESGMPKERFSAEFPKEGPSILRIQQVVRGDSAAYFCASSPADSPYGYTFGSGTRLTVV.

This chain uses TRBV19 with TRBJ2-2, with TRBD1 matching 9 bases. V gave up 5 bases and J gave up 9 bases; unmatched junction bases: 10. Germline assignment: CDR1 LNHDA and CDR2 SQIVND (reference sequence). CDR3 length: 15 residues. This chain's CDR3 is CASSLPGTGFRELFF. Written as DNA, the CDR3 is TGTGCCAGTAGTCTTCCCGGGACAGGGTTCCGGGAGCTGTTTTTT.

The rearrangement joins TRBV9 to TRBJ1-6; 9 positions agree with TRBD1. Germline CDR1 and CDR2: SGDLS and YYNGEE. CDR3 size: 15 residues. V lost 4 bases to trimming and J lost 4 bases; unmatched junction nucleotides: 3. The CDR3: CASSSDRGYNSPLHF. Here the CDR3 DNA reads TGTGCCAGCAGCAGCGACAGGGGGTATAATTCACCCCTCCACTTT.

The chain has TRBV19 and TRBJ2-2; D call uncertain. There are 15 residues in the CDR3. Germline V gives CDR1 LNHDA, CDR2 SQIVND (reference sequence). V was cut by 4 bases and J by 5 bases, with 14 bases left in between. CDR3 sequence reads: CASSRHYPGTGELFF. CDR3 bases: TGTGCCAGTAGTAGGCATTACCCTGGAACCGGGGAGCTGTTTTTT.

V usage is TRBV12-3 or TRBV12-4 and J usage is TRBJ2-3; 8 bases align to TRBD2. CDR3 length equals 15 residues. The J segment lost 5 bases and the V segment lost 6 bases, leaving 10 bases of the junction unmatched. In nucleotides, the CDR3 is TGTGCCAGCAGCTCTGTGGTAGCGGGGAAAGATACGCAGTATTTT. Protein product: CASSSVVAGKDTQYF.

This chain joins TRBV6-1 and TRBJ1-3, with a weak D call TRBD1 (6 bases). Deletions cut 5 bases from V and 4 bases from J, with 21 bases between. The length of the CDR3 is 17 residues. Germline V lookup: CDR1 MNHNS, CDR2 SASEGT. As DNA, the CDR3 is TGTGCCAGCAGTCCGGGCCTCATCAGGGGATCCGGAAACACCATATATTTT. Translating it yields CASSPGLIRGSGNTIYF.

CDR3 nucleotide sequence: TGCGCCAGCAGCCAAGAAGCGCCAAGCGTGGGTCAGCCCCAGCATTTT. Translation: CASSQEAPSVGQPQHF. The J gene is TRBJ1-5, the V gene TRBV4-1; D is unresolved. Trimming shortened V by 0 bases and J by 6 bases, and 15 bases separated the two germline ends. The V gene's germline CDR1 is MGHRA and CDR2 YSYEKL. The length of the CDR3 is 16 residues.

A single count supports this clonotype. The V and J genes are TRBV18 and TRBJ1-5, with D uncertain. Trimming took 2 bases from V and 0 from J, leaving 5 bases between them. The CDR3 extends over 14 amino acids. Germline loops: CDR1 KGHSH, CDR2 LQKENI. In DNA, the CDR3 is TGTGCCAGCTCACCATATCCTAGCAATCAGCCCCAGCATTTT. It translates to CASSPYPSNQPQHF.

V and J are TRBV5-1 and TRBJ2-7; possibly TRBD1 for D (6 bases). Germline V gene data show CDR1 as SGHRS and CDR2 as YFSETQ. The CDR3 totals 14 residues. The V end lost 4 bases, the J end lost 4 bases, and 15 bases lay between the germline ends. The CDR3 loop reads CASSQDSYTYEQYF. CDR3 DNA sequence: TGCGCCAGCAGCCAGGACAGTTATACGTACGAGCAGTACTTC.

V gene TRBV7-9 combines with J gene TRBJ2-1, with D possibly matching TRBD2 (6 bases). The CDR3 totals 10 residues. CDR1 is SEHNR and CDR2 is FQNEAQ in the germline V gene (reference sequence). V was trimmed by 6 bases and J by 11 bases, leaving 8 bases between them. The CDR3 protein is CASSGTQQFF. The CDR3 DNA follows: TGTGCCAGCAGTGGGACTCAGCAGTTCTTC.

The V gene is TRBV20-1, the J gene TRBJ1-1, with D possibly being TRBD1 (5 bases). Trimming shortened V by 5 bases and J by 1 base, and 8 bases separated the two germline ends. The germline CDR1 and CDR2 sequences are DFQATT and SNEGSKA (reference sequence). The CDR3 contains 12 residues. The CDR3 DNA reads TGCAGTGCTCTAGACAGGAACACTGAAGCTTTCTTT. This codes for CSALDRNTEAFF.

This chain joins TRBV6-2 or TRBV6-3 and TRBJ1-5; the D is unclear. From germline, CDR1 is MNHEY and CDR2 SVGEGT. The germline V and J ends were trimmed by 0 bases and 7 bases, with 13 bases remaining between them. This CDR3 is built from 15 residues. The CDR3 here is CASSYSSGSEQPQHF. CDR3 DNA sequence: TGTGCCAGCAGTTACTCTTCGGGGTCAGAGCAGCCCCAGCATTTT.

The chain joins TRBV7-2 to TRBJ1-2; weak D call: TRBD1 (5 bases). The V gene's germline CDR1 is SGHTA and CDR2 FQGNSA. V was pared by 1 base and J by 7 bases, with 16 bases between. The CDR3 is made up of 15 amino acids. CDR3 protein: CASSLEGLGPPGYTF. Here the CDR3 DNA reads TGTGCCAGCAGCTTAGAAGGTTTGGGGCCTCCTGGCTACACCTTC. Together with reference TRBV7-2 and TRBJ1-2, the CDR3 gives the full variable domain: GAGVSQSPSNKVTEKGKDVELRCDPISGHTALYWYRQSLGQGLEFLIYFQGNSAPDKSGLPSDRFSAERTGGSVSTLTIQRTQQEDSAVYLCASSLEGLGPPGYTFGSGTRLTVV.

This rearrangement joins TRBV2 to TRBJ1-1; maybe TRBD1 (5 bases). The CDR3 is 13 residues long. The V gene lost 5 bases and the J gene lost 5 bases, with 12 bases spanning the gap. CDR1 is SNHLY, CDR2 FYNNEI, per germline. The CDR3, as DNA: TGTGCCAGCAGTCTGAGAGGGGTGACTGAAGCTTTCTTT. Its translation: CASSLRGVTEAFF.

This clonotype has just one count. The chain employs TRBV29-1 and TRBJ2-5; the match to TRBD1 covers 7 bases. Germline CDR1 reads SQVTM; CDR2 reads ANQGSEA. The CDR3 spans 13 residues. V lost 5 bases, J lost 3 bases, and 6 bases stayed unmatched. The CDR3 here is CSVRQGSKETQYF. CDR3 DNA sequence: TGCAGCGTTAGACAGGGTTCCAAAGAGACCCAGTACTTC.

The rearrangement joins TRBV12-3 or TRBV12-4 to TRBJ1-2, with unresolved D. Trimming took off 4 bases at V and 6 bases at J, with 12 bases between the two ends. The CDR3 spans 13 residues. The CDR3 DNA follows: TGTGCCAGCAGTTATGGGATCGCCCATGGCTACACCTTC. This codes for CASSYGIAHGYTF.

The table lists this clonotype with a count of one. This chain uses TRBV29-1 with TRBJ1-2, with unresolved D. The V end was cut by 4 bases, the J end by 2 bases, with 8 bases between. The germline V gene encodes CDR1 SQVTM and CDR2 ANQGSEA. The CDR3 is made up of 12 amino acids. CDR3 sequence (DNA): TGCAGCGTTGCGGGAGGGAACTATGGCTACACCTTC. This sequence encodes CSVAGGNYGYTF.

The gene calls are TRBV20-1 and TRBJ2-3; 10 bases fit TRBD2. Trimming took 0 bases from V and 2 from J; bases not matched to a gene: 2. The CDR3 loop spans 15 amino acids. Per the germline V gene, CDR1 is DFQATT and CDR2 is SNEGSKA (reference sequence). The CDR3 sequence: CSARDLAGDTDTQYF. CDR3 DNA sequence: TGCAGTGCTAGAGACCTAGCGGGGGACACAGATACGCAGTATTTT.

The rearrangement joins TRBV10-3 to TRBJ1-2; D remains ambiguous. The V gene lost 0 bases and the J gene lost 4 bases, with 9 bases spanning the gap. In germline, CDR1 is ENHRY, CDR2 SYGVKD. The CDR3 is 14 amino acids. The CDR3 DNA reads as TGTGCCATCAGTGAGTCGGAGGACGGCTATGGCTACACCTTC. Encoded protein: CAISESEDGYGYTF.

The gene calls are TRBV2 and TRBJ1-2; TRBD1 aligns across 9 bases. From germline, CDR1 is SNHLY and CDR2 FYNNEI. This CDR3 spans 14 amino acids. The trim removed 3 bases at V and 10 bases at J, leaving 9 bases unmatched. The CDR3 is CASSESGTGFDYTF. CDR3 bases: TGTGCCAGCAGTGAGTCCGGGACAGGGTTCGACTACACCTTC.

The chain employs TRBV20-1 and TRBJ2-7; 7 nucleotides line up with TRBD2. The CDR3 spans 12 residues. Germline CDR1 reads DFQATT; CDR2 reads SNEGSKA (reference sequence). The V and J ends lost 6 bases and 2 bases, in that order; junction bases with no gene match: 4. This chain's CDR3 is CSALRETYEQYF. The CDR3 DNA reads TGCAGTGCGCTGCGGGAGACCTACGAGCAGTACTTC.

The rearrangement links TRBV28 to TRBJ2-5, with 7 positions matching TRBD2. The germline V gene encodes CDR1 MDHEN and CDR2 SYDVKM. CDR3 length equals 16 residues. V was clipped by 4 bases and J by 3 bases; unmatched bases: 11. DNA for the CDR3: TGTGCCAGCAGTTCCCTTGGGGCGGGAGAGAAAGAGACCCAGTACTTC. Amino acids: CASSSLGAGEKETQYF.

The J gene is TRBJ2-5, the V gene TRBV6-5; either TRBD1 or TRBD2 may fit D (6 bases each). Germline CDR1 MNHEY, CDR2 SVGAGI. V lost 2 bases and J 5 bases, leaving 9 bases between the germline ends. The CDR3 extends over 13 amino acids. CDR3 region: CASSYRGRETQYF. The DNA of the CDR3 is TGTGCCAGCAGTTACCGGGGGCGGGAGACCCAGTACTTC.